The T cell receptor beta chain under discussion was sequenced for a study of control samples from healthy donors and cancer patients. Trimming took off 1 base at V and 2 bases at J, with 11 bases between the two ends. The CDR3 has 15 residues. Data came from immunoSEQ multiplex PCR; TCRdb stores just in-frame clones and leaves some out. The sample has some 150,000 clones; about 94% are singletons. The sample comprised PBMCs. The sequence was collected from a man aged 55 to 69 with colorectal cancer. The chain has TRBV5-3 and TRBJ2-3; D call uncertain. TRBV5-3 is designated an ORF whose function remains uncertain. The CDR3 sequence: CARSLMSNPTDTQYF. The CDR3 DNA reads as TGTGCCAGAAGCTTGATGTCGAACCCCACAGATACGCAGTATTTT.